These 17 T cell receptor beta chains were sequenced from one sample in a study of T-cell memory formation after mild COVID-19 (dated by TCRdb to the early 2020s). The library was obtained by 5' RACE. The reads were generated on an Illumina NovaSeq 6000. Clones were called with MiXCR by TCRdb after fastp trimmed the public reads at Q25, and only in-frame beta chains were retained. Under each unique CDR3 protein, matching rows form one entry showing the most common genes and DNA. In all, the sample holds approximately 180,000 distinct CDR3 sequences, and about a sixth of those were seen once. The leading ten clones occupy 2% to 2.5% of the sample. Sequencing was done on a sample of PBMCs or a T cell subset sorted from them (not recorded which). These receptors were obtained from an adult woman who had mild COVID-19 (a few samples of this study predate the infection). The sample titles of this study are shuffled in the database, so cell type and time point are left out; the donor was told from shared clones.

This clonotype came up a few times. The V gene is TRBV7-2, the J gene TRBJ2-7; 12 nucleotides match TRBD2. Germline values: CDR1 SGHTA, CDR2 FQGNSA. The CDR3 consists of 16 residues. Germline trimming cut 4 bases from V and 2 bases from J; bases unmatched to any gene: 6. The CDR3 is CASSSTSGGPPYEQYF. The DNA for the CDR3 is TGTGCCAGCAGCTCGACTAGCGGGGGACCTCCCTACGAGCAGTACTTC.

A few counts support this clonotype. CDR3 nucleotides: TGTGCCAGCCGACAAGGGGGATCAGTAGAGACCCAGTACTTC. It codes for CASRQGGSVETQYF. This chain connects TRBV4-2 to TRBJ2-5; D is possibly TRBD1 (6 bases). V was clipped by 8 bases and J by 4 bases, with 17 bases between them. The CDR3 contains 14 residues. The V gene's germline CDR1 is LGHNA and CDR2 YNFKEQ.

In its sample, this clonotype was seen a few times. The chain employs TRBV30 and TRBJ1-2; no firm D call. CDR1 GTSNPN and CDR2 SVGIG come from the germline V gene (reference sequence). Trimming stripped 0 bases from V and 8 bases from J, with 7 bases between. The CDR3 contains 11 residues. The CDR3 DNA follows: TGTGCCTGGAGTGTTATAAGGGGCTACACCTTC. It yields the protein CAWSVIRGYTF.

This clonotype was detected only a few times. This chain joins TRBV18 and TRBJ1-5, with D hard to call. Germline CDR1 is KGHSH and CDR2 is LQKENI. This CDR3 has 16 amino acids. Trimming took 3 bases from V and 4 from J, leaving 16 bases between them. This CDR3 is CASSPRLGDGNQPQHF. In nucleotides, the CDR3 is TGTGCCAGCTCACCCCGATTGGGCGATGGAAATCAGCCCCAGCATTTT.

This clonotype has just a few counts. The rearrangement uses TRBV5-1 and TRBJ2-7, with D possibly TRBD1 on 5 matching bases. Germline CDR1 is SGHRS and CDR2 is YFSETQ. The CDR3 extends over 16 amino acids. V was clipped by 2 bases and J by 0 bases, with 15 bases between them. The CDR3 DNA is TGCGCCAGCAGCTTCGGTGGTACAGGTTCCTCCTACGAGCAGTACTTC. Residues: CASSFGGTGSSYEQYF.

V gene TRBV12-3 or TRBV12-4 combines with J gene TRBJ1-1; D perhaps matches TRBD1 (5 bases). CDR3 length equals 14 residues. V lost 6 bases and J 1 base, leaving 12 bases between the germline ends. CDR3: CASSWSGRNTEAFF. DNA of the CDR3: TGTGCCAGCAGCTGGTCGGGACGGAACACTGAAGCTTTCTTT.

For the CDR3, the DNA is TGTGCCAGCAGCCCTAGAGGGAGAAGGGGCATGGACAATGAGCAGTTCTTC. This translates into CASSPRGRRGMDNEQFF. The chain has TRBV7-2 and TRBJ2-1; D is perhaps TRBD1 or TRBD2 (5 bases each). V was trimmed by 5 bases and J by 5 bases, leaving 22 bases between them. The CDR3 sequence is 17 residues long. CDR1 and CDR2 (germline): SGHTA, FQGNSA. The full variable domain, completed using reference TRBV7-2 and TRBJ2-1, is GAGVSQSPSNKVTEKGKDVELRCDPISGHTALYWYRQSLGQGLEFLIYFQGNSAPDKSGLPSDRFSAERTGGSVSTLTIQRTQQEDSAVYLCASSPRGRRGMDNEQFFGPGTRLTVL.

The chain recombines TRBV5-4 with TRBJ1-6; 9 bases are shared with TRBD1. Germline trimming cut 4 bases from V and 6 bases from J; bases unmatched to any gene: 2. The CDR3 spans 14 residues. Germline CDR1 and CDR2: SGHNT and YYREEE (reference sequence). CDR3 coding DNA: TGTGCCAGCAGCGGGGGACAGGGTAATTCACCCCTCCACTTT. Translated: CASSGGQGNSPLHF.

V usage is TRBV3-1 and J usage is TRBJ2-7; TRBD2 aligns across 12 bases. CDR3 length: 17 residues. Per the germline V gene, CDR1 is LGHDT and CDR2 is YNNKEL (reference sequence). The V and J ends lost 3 bases and 3 bases, in that order; junction bases with no gene match: 9. The CDR3 loop reads CASSHTSGGLSRYEQYF. CDR3 DNA sequence: TGTGCCAGCAGCCATACTAGCGGGGGGTTATCCCGCTACGAGCAGTACTTC.

This rearrangement joins TRBV12-3 or TRBV12-4 to TRBJ2-2; 8 positions agree with TRBD2. Trimming cost V 6 bases and J 1 base; bases outside gene matches: 13. This CDR3 contains 18 residues. CDR3 residues: CASSQLIYGRVNTGELFF. CDR3 nucleotide sequence: TGTGCCAGCAGCCAATTAATTTACGGGAGGGTGAACACCGGGGAGCTGTTTTTT.

The V and J genes are TRBV30 and TRBJ1-3; D gene ambiguous. Germline values: CDR1 GTSNPN, CDR2 SVGIG (reference sequence). With 2 bases removed from V and 8 bases from J, the gap between germline ends came to 7 bases. CDR3 length: 11 residues. CDR3 region: CAWSLQDTIYF. In DNA, the CDR3 is TGTGCCTGGAGTCTGCAGGACACCATATATTTT.

This clonotype was observed a few times. This chain links TRBV5-1 with TRBJ2-1; 11 bases are shared with TRBD2. The germline V gene encodes CDR1 SGHRS and CDR2 YFSETQ. After removal of 2 bases from V and 4 bases from J, the junction contained 2 bases not matched to a gene. The length of the CDR3 is 15 residues. The CDR3 region has the DNA TGCGCCAGCAGCTTACTAGCGGGGGCATACAATGAGCAGTTCTTC. It encodes CASSLLAGAYNEQFF.

The rearrangement uses TRBV10-3 and TRBJ1-2; 7 nucleotides agree with TRBD1. Germline CDR1 ENHRY, CDR2 SYGVKD. V shed 4 bases and J 7 bases; nucleotides not matched to a gene: 9. The CDR3 extends over 14 amino acids. CDR3 in amino acids: CAISAGTESFGYTF. CDR3 coding DNA: TGTGCCATCAGTGCTGGGACAGAGAGTTTTGGCTACACCTTC.

This chain joins TRBV12-3 or TRBV12-4 and TRBJ2-7, with TRBD2 identical over 7 bases. Trimming removed 6 bases from V and 5 bases from J; junction bases left unmatched: 13. This CDR3 comprises 15 residues. CDR3 DNA sequence: TGTGCCAGCAGCCAAGGGGAGGGATTCCGTCACGAGCAGTACTTC. This sequence encodes CASSQGEGFRHEQYF.

The table lists this clonotype with a few counts. V and J are TRBV7-8 and TRBJ1-1, with a weak D call TRBD1 (5 bases). The germline V and J ends were trimmed by 1 base and 3 bases, with 18 bases remaining between them. CDR3 size: 17 residues. Looked up from germline, CDR1 is SGHVS and CDR2 is FQNEAQ. CDR3: CASSLGGWIPADTEAFF. The CDR3 region has the DNA TGTGCCAGCAGCTTAGGGGGGTGGATCCCGGCGGACACTGAAGCTTTCTTT.

There are a few counts of this clonotype. The V call is TRBV24-1, the J call TRBJ2-2, with 8 bases identical to TRBD1. The CDR3 loop spans 16 amino acids. Germline V gene sequence: CDR1 KGHDR, CDR2 SFDVKD. V shed 7 bases, J shed 4 bases, and the junction held 10 bases outside the gene matches. CDR3 sequence reads: CATSGRTGSGTGELFF. The CDR3 nucleotides read TGTGCCACCAGCGGAAGGACAGGGTCGGGCACCGGGGAGCTGTTTTTT.

The CDR3 protein is CASSPAASGHNEQFF. The CDR3, as DNA: TGTGCCAGCTCACCAGCGGCTAGCGGCCACAATGAGCAGTTCTTC. The gene calls are TRBV18 and TRBJ2-1; 7 positions agree with TRBD2. V lost 2 bases, J lost 5 bases, and 6 bases stayed unmatched. This CDR3 has 15 residues. Per the germline V gene, CDR1 is KGHSH and CDR2 is LQKENI. The entire variable domain, with the rest obtained from reference TRBV18 and TRBJ2-1, is as follows: NAGVMQNPRHLVRRRGQEARLRCSPMKGHSHVYWYRQLPEEGLKFMVYLQKENIIDESGMPKERFSAEFPKEGPSILRIQQVVRGDSAAYFCASSPAASGHNEQFFGPGTRLTVL.